The 21 T cell receptor beta chains below come from one sample, sequenced in a study of cytomegalovirus exposure and HLA in healthy donors (dated by TCRdb to the late 2010s). Libraries were built with the immunoSEQ multiplex PCR assay. For the multiplex PCR, a mixture combining 60 forward primers for TCR Vbeta segments and 13 reverse primers for TCR Jbeta segments was used. TCRdb holds this immuneACCESS table with in-frame rearrangements only. Some clones are missing; in checked studies, unresolved V genes explain under half, and the rest has no known cause. This sample gives some 180,000 clones in total; around 70% of them show up just once. The leading ten clones occupy just under 3% of the sample. Sequenced input: PBMCs. The receptors were sampled from a male donor in good health and CMV-seronegative.

The CDR3 sequence is CASSFGTGASGNTIYF. CDR3 coding DNA: TGTGCCAGCAGCTTTGGGACAGGGGCCTCTGGAAACACCATATATTTT. This chain connects TRBV7-9 to TRBJ1-3; 10 nucleotides line up with TRBD1. The V gene end was trimmed by 3 bases and the J gene end by 0 bases; junction bases not matched to a gene: 2. The germline gives CDR1 SEHNR, CDR2 FQNEAQ (reference sequence). This CDR3 has 16 residues.

This clone was seen only a few times. This chain connects TRBV6-5 to TRBJ2-5; no firm D call. Trimming shortened V by 5 bases and J by 5 bases, and 9 bases separated the two germline ends. There are 12 residues in the CDR3. From germline, CDR1 is MNHEY and CDR2 SVGAGI. Written as DNA, the CDR3 is TGTGCCAGCAGTCCCCGGTGGGAGACCCAGTACTTC. Translation: CASSPRWETQYF.

This rearrangement joins TRBV30 to TRBJ1-5; D gene ambiguous. This CDR3 spans 13 amino acids. Germline assignment: CDR1 GTSNPN and CDR2 SVGIG (reference sequence). V dropped 0 bases and J dropped 5 bases, with 8 bases sitting between them. CDR3 in amino acids: CAWSVRQDQPQHF. The CDR3 nucleotides are TGTGCCTGGAGTGTGCGACAAGATCAGCCCCAGCATTTT.

This clone showed up just a few times. Here the CDR3 reads CASSFLGSAGGTQYF. The CDR3 DNA follows: TGTGCCAGCAGCTTTCTGGGGTCAGCCGGGGGGACCCAGTACTTC. The chain has TRBV11-2 and TRBJ2-5, with D perhaps matching TRBD2 (6 bases). V shed 3 bases and J shed 7 bases, with 18 bases lying between them. The CDR3 contains 15 residues. CDR1 is SGHAT and CDR2 is FQNNGV in the germline V gene.

CDR3 loop: CASSSRLAGGLWEQYF. The CDR3 bases are TGTGCCAGCAGTTCGCGACTAGCGGGAGGGCTTTGGGAGCAGTACTTC. V and J are TRBV6-6 and TRBJ2-7, with 14 nucleotides matching TRBD2. Germline CDR1 reads MNHNY; CDR2 reads SVGAGI (reference sequence). V shed 4 bases and J 7 bases; nucleotides not matched to a gene: 9. The CDR3 extends over 16 amino acids.

The V and J genes are TRBV4-3 and TRBJ2-3, with a weak D call TRBD2 (6 bases). V was trimmed by 1 base and J by 1 base, leaving 18 bases between them. This CDR3 is 18 amino acids long. The germline CDR1 and CDR2 sequences are LGHNA and YSLEER. As DNA, the CDR3 is TGCGCCAGCAGCCAAGGGAGTTCGGGGCGACTAGGCACAGATACGCAGTATTTT. Translated, it gives CASSQGSSGRLGTDTQYF.

The chain combines TRBV6-5 with TRBJ1-1; TRBD1 might be the D (5 bases). Deletions cut 2 bases from V and 3 bases from J, with 13 bases between. Germline-derived CDR1 and CDR2 are MNHEY and SVGAGI. This CDR3 is 15 amino acids long. Here the CDR3 DNA reads TGTGCCAGCAGTTACGGGGGGATGGGGGACACTGAAGCTTTCTTT. It translates to CASSYGGMGDTEAFF.

The chain has TRBV6-1 and TRBJ1-6; perhaps TRBD1 as D (5 bases). Trimming stripped 7 bases from V and 0 bases from J, with 10 bases between. The CDR3 loop spans 15 amino acids. The germline V gene encodes CDR1 MNHNS and CDR2 SASEGT. Here the CDR3 reads CASKDTSSYNSPLHF. The CDR3 DNA is TGTGCCAGCAAGGACACGAGCTCCTATAATTCACCCCTCCACTTT.

The chain links TRBV6-5 to TRBJ1-1, with D uncertain. CDR3 size: 12 residues. Trimming shortened V by 7 bases and J by 1 base, and 7 bases separated the two germline ends. CDR1 MNHEY and CDR2 SVGAGI come from the germline V gene. CDR3 nucleotides: TGTGCCAGCACTGAGGGGAACACTGAAGCTTTCTTT. Its translation: CASTEGNTEAFF.

This chain connects TRBV6-6 to TRBJ1-4; no firm D call. Trimming cost V 5 bases and J 8 bases, with 15 bases left between them. The CDR3 length is 14 residues. Germline V lookup: CDR1 MNHNY, CDR2 SVGAGI (reference sequence). This chain's CDR3 is CASSTQVAREKLFF. The CDR3 nucleotides are TGTGCCAGCAGTACTCAGGTGGCGCGAGAAAAACTGTTTTTT.

CDR3 sequence reads: CASSLQGAEAFF. As DNA, the CDR3 is TGTGCCAGCAGTCTACAGGGGGCTGAAGCTTTCTTT. J is TRBJ1-1 and V is TRBV28; 8 bases are a match to TRBD1. The CDR3 is made up of 12 amino acids. From germline, CDR1 is MDHEN and CDR2 SYDVKM. The V and J ends lost 5 bases and 6 bases, in that order; junction bases with no gene match: 2.

This clone appeared a single time. The J gene is TRBJ1-5, the V gene TRBV4-1; 10 nucleotides line up with TRBD1. Germline V lookup: CDR1 MGHRA, CDR2 YSYEKL. The CDR3 has 15 amino acids. V gave up 0 bases and J gave up 7 bases; unmatched junction bases: 3. CDR3 DNA sequence: TGCGCCAGCAGCCAAGAGGACAGGGGGGGGCAGCCCCAGCATTTT. This codes for CASSQEDRGGQPQHF.

The chain couples TRBV5-1 to TRBJ2-1, with 8 bases aligning to TRBD2. The CDR3 totals 15 residues. J gave up 5 bases and V 4 bases, and 8 bases lay outside the gene matches. The germline gives CDR1 SGHRS, CDR2 YFSETQ. The CDR3 loop is CASSVGGASDNEQFF. The CDR3 nucleotides are TGCGCCAGCAGCGTCGGGGGGGCCTCGGACAATGAGCAGTTCTTC.

This sequence joins TRBV5-1 and TRBJ2-2; D gene unclear. This CDR3 spans 14 amino acids. Looked up from germline, CDR1 is SGHRS and CDR2 is YFSETQ. V gave up 0 bases and J gave up 9 bases, with 12 bases separating them. CDR3 bases: TGCGCCAGCAGCTTGGCCGGGTCGTACCGGGAGCTGTTTTTT. Residues: CASSLAGSYRELFF.

This clone showed up just a few times. The gene calls are TRBV27 and TRBJ2-7, with TRBD2 as a possible D gene (6 bases). The length of the CDR3 is 14 residues. The germline CDR1 and CDR2 sequences are MNHEY and SMNVEV (reference sequence). Between the trimmed V and J ends, which lost 3 bases and 0 bases, there was a span of 9 bases. The CDR3 sequence is CASSFSGNSYEQYF. The CDR3 DNA follows: TGTGCCAGCAGTTTTAGCGGTAACTCCTACGAGCAGTACTTC.

The J gene is TRBJ2-7, the V gene TRBV4-3; 7 nucleotides align to TRBD1. Germline V gives CDR1 LGHNA, CDR2 YSLEER. This CDR3 is 15 amino acids long. V lost 3 bases and J lost 3; bases outside the gene matches: 8. CDR3 loop: CASSQDRRLGYEQYF. CDR3 nucleotides: TGCGCCAGCAGCCAGGACAGGCGACTGGGCTACGAGCAGTACTTC.

V is TRBV27 and J is TRBJ1-2; D possibly corresponds to TRBD1 (6 bases). CDR1 and CDR2 from the germline V gene are MNHEY and SMNVEV (reference sequence). With 4 bases removed from V and 2 bases from J, the gap between germline ends came to 8 bases. The CDR3 has 13 residues. Here the CDR3 reads CASSYTGNYGYTF. CDR3 bases: TGTGCCAGCAGTTATACAGGGAACTATGGCTACACCTTC.

The chain employs TRBV5-1 and TRBJ1-6; maybe TRBD1 (6 bases). The CDR3 consists of 17 residues. Trimming removed 3 bases at V and 7 bases at J, with 20 bases between. Looked up from germline, CDR1 is SGHRS and CDR2 is YFSETQ. DNA for the CDR3: TGCGCCAGCAGCTCCCTTTTCTCAGGGGACAACAATTCACCCCTCCACTTT. This encodes CASSSLFSGDNNSPLHF.

The rearrangement joins TRBV4-1 to TRBJ1-1, with a tentative D call TRBD1 (5 bases). Trimming took off 1 base at V and 1 base at J, with 10 bases between the two ends. Germline lookup yields CDR1 MGHRA and CDR2 YSYEKL. The CDR3 runs 15 residues. This CDR3 reads CASSQGRQTNTEAFF. For the CDR3, the DNA is TGCGCCAGCAGCCAAGGGCGACAGACGAACACTGAAGCTTTCTTT.

The rearrangement joins TRBV27 to TRBJ2-3; D call uncertain. The germline V and J ends were trimmed by 2 bases and 4 bases, with 10 bases remaining between them. CDR1 and CDR2 (germline): MNHEY, SMNVEV (reference sequence). The CDR3 totals 14 residues. The CDR3 bases are TGTGCCAGCAGTTTAATACGGAGCGCAGATACGCAGTATTTT. It encodes CASSLIRSADTQYF.

For this clone: This same CDR3 is encoded by further DNA sequences in the sample. This chain links TRBV6-5 with TRBJ1-2, with no clear D. The germline V and J ends were trimmed by 3 bases and 0 bases, with 5 bases remaining between them. There are 13 residues in the CDR3. Germline V gives CDR1 MNHEY, CDR2 SVGAGI. CDR3 bases: TGTGCCAGCAGTTATAGTGCTAACTATGGCTACACCTTC. This translates into CASSYSANYGYTF.